One sample yielded the 26 T cell receptor beta chains listed below, sequenced in a study of T cell responses to AZD1222 COVID-19 vaccine. Produced via immunoSEQ multiplex PCR; TCRdb's table is partial and in-frame only. The repertoire includes 100,000 or so clones, approximately 90% of them detected once, and 9.1% sits in the top ten. The sequencing used peripheral blood, collected on day 0 of AZD1222 vaccination. All receptors derive from an adult in good health.

The V call is TRBV6-4, the J call TRBJ1-1; D is perhaps TRBD1 (5 bases). This CDR3 is built from 13 residues. Trimming removed 4 bases at V and 1 base at J, with 7 bases between. Germline CDR1 and CDR2: MRHNA and SNTAGT. CDR3 DNA sequence: TGTGCCAGCAGTGCCGGGACGAACACTGAAGCTTTCTTT. Its protein product is CASSAGTNTEAFF.

The V and J genes are TRBV7-9 and TRBJ2-7; D ambiguous. Looked up from germline, CDR1 is SEHNR and CDR2 is FQNEAQ (reference sequence). The germline V and J ends were trimmed by 4 bases and 6 bases, with 13 bases remaining between them. The CDR3 is 13 amino acids. The CDR3 DNA sequence: TGTGCCAGCAGCTGGGGTCCGTCTGGCGAGCAGTACTTC. It yields the protein CASSWGPSGEQYF.

The chain has TRBV5-3 and TRBJ2-7; unclear D gene. TRBV5-3 is an ORF; its function is uncertain. Trimming shortened V by 1 base and J by 1 base, and 6 bases separated the two germline ends. The CDR3 contains 13 residues. CDR3 in DNA: TGTGCCAGAAGCTTGACGGGTTCCTACGAGCAGTACTTC. Amino acids: CARSLTGSYEQYF.

The chain joins TRBV9 to TRBJ1-5; 7 bases agree with TRBD1. V lost 3 bases, J lost 0 bases, and 3 bases stayed unmatched. The CDR3 contains 15 residues. From germline, CDR1 is SGDLS and CDR2 YYNGEE. The CDR3 DNA follows: TGTGCCAGCAGCGCACAGGGGAATAGCAATCAGCCCCAGCATTTT. It encodes CASSAQGNSNQPQHF.

This clone was observed a few times. The rearrangement uses TRBV19 and TRBJ2-5; 7 nucleotides line up with TRBD1. J lost 5 bases, V lost 5 bases, and 8 bases had no gene match. Germline V gene data show CDR1 as LNHDA and CDR2 as SQIVND (reference sequence). The CDR3 totals 14 residues. DNA of the CDR3: TGTGCCAGTAGTCCATACAGGGGTTCGGAGACCCAGTACTTC. This encodes CASSPYRGSETQYF.

The chain employs TRBV3-1 (or the pseudogene TRBV3-2) and TRBJ2-5; D tentatively fits TRBD1 or TRBD2 (5 bases each). The CDR3 is 13 residues long. Trimming took 3 bases from V and 5 from J, leaving 10 bases between them. CDR1 is LGHDT and CDR2 is YNNKEL in the germline V gene (reference sequence). CDR3 DNA sequence: TGTGCCAGCAGCCAGGTGGGGGTGGAGACCCAGTACTTC. Its translation is CASSQVGVETQYF.

The chain carries TRBV7-8 and TRBJ2-3; D is unclear. Trimming cost V 0 bases and J 0 bases, with 10 bases left between them. The germline CDR1 and CDR2 sequences are SGHVS and FQNEAQ. The CDR3 sequence is 16 residues long. The CDR3 here is CASSLAGSYSTDTQYF. The CDR3 coding sequence is TGTGCCAGCAGCTTAGCGGGCAGCTATAGCACAGATACGCAGTATTTT. The entire variable domain, with the rest obtained from reference TRBV7-8 and TRBJ2-3, is as follows: GAGVSQSPRYKVAKRGQDVALRCDPISGHVSLFWYQQALGQGPEFLTYFQNEAQLDKSGLPSDRFFAERPEGSVSTLKIQRTQQEDSAVYLCASSLAGSYSTDTQYFGPGTRLTVL.

The chain employs TRBV10-2 and TRBJ2-2; 12 bases agree with TRBD2. The CDR3 contains 14 residues. The junction had 6 bases not matched to a gene; V was cut back by 10 bases and J by 6 bases. Germline loops: CDR1 WSHSY, CDR2 SAAADI. CDR3 DNA sequence: TGCGCCACCCTAGCGGGAGGGCGGTCCGGGGAGCTGTTTTTT. Its translation is CATLAGGRSGELFF.

The chain's CDR3 is CASMAPGTEKLFF. CDR3 nucleotides: TGTGCCAGCATGGCACCTGGAACGGAAAAACTGTTTTTT. This chain connects TRBV3-1 (or the pseudogene TRBV3-2) to TRBJ1-4; D uncertain. The V and J ends lost 7 bases and 8 bases respectively, with 14 bases between them. CDR1 and CDR2 from the germline V gene are LGHDT and YNNKEL (reference sequence). The CDR3 totals 13 residues.

V and J are TRBV3-1 (or the pseudogene TRBV3-2) and TRBJ1-4, with TRBD1 as a possible D gene (5 bases). The germline V gene has CDR1 LGHDT and CDR2 YNNKEL (reference sequence). V lost 1 base to trimming and J lost 8 bases, with 14 bases between them. This CDR3 has 15 amino acids. This CDR3 reads CASSQGYQGFEKLFF. The DNA for the CDR3 is TGTGCCAGCAGCCAAGGGTACCAGGGTTTCGAAAAACTGTTTTTT.

The chain has TRBV5-6 and TRBJ2-7; D not certain. The germline V gene encodes CDR1 SGHDT and CDR2 YYEEEE. Trimming shortened V by 4 bases and J by 3 bases, and 14 bases separated the two germline ends. The CDR3 consists of 14 residues. The CDR3 reads CASSGQAVIYEQYF. CDR3 nucleotide sequence: TGTGCCAGCAGCGGCCAAGCAGTCATCTACGAGCAGTACTTC.

The chain recombines TRBV19 with TRBJ2-1, with a weak D call TRBD1 (6 bases). Trimming cost V 4 bases and J 8 bases, with 21 bases left between them. The CDR3 totals 16 residues. Germline CDR1 LNHDA, CDR2 SQIVND (reference sequence). In DNA form, the CDR3 reads TGTGCCAGTAGTACGCTCATATTGGGGGCGGTGGATGAGCAGTTCTTC. Encoded protein: CASSTLILGAVDEQFF.

The rearrangement uses TRBV28 and TRBJ2-7; D gene ambiguous. V lost 2 bases and J lost 0, with 8 bases in between. Per germline, CDR1 MDHEN and CDR2 SYDVKM. The CDR3 totals 14 residues. CDR3 in amino acids: CASSLVGISYEQYF. The CDR3 DNA reads as TGTGCCAGCAGTTTAGTGGGGATCTCCTACGAGCAGTACTTC.

The chain joins TRBV19 to TRBJ1-5, with D possibly being TRBD1 (5 bases). Germline values: CDR1 LNHDA, CDR2 SQIVND (reference sequence). This CDR3 is 16 amino acids long. V was trimmed by 1 base and J by 2 bases, leaving 12 bases between them. The CDR3 protein is CASSIGRLRGNQPQHF. The DNA of the CDR3 is TGTGCCAGTAGTATAGGTCGCCTCAGGGGCAATCAGCCCCAGCATTTT.

The V and J genes are TRBV11-2 and TRBJ2-7; D unresolved. The length of the CDR3 is 12 residues. With 2 bases removed from V and 2 bases from J, the gap between germline ends came to 4 bases. Germline CDR1 is SGHAT and CDR2 is FQNNGV. The CDR3 protein is CASSLPTYEQYF. In nucleotides, the CDR3 is TGTGCCAGCAGCTTACCAACCTACGAGCAGTACTTC.

The chain carries TRBV4-3 and TRBJ2-2, with D tentatively TRBD2 (5 bases). V lost 3 bases, J lost 11 bases, and 10 bases lay in between. This CDR3 has 12 residues. Germline CDR1 and CDR2: LGHNA and YSLEER. CDR3 in amino acids: CASSHTPGELFF. Here the CDR3 DNA reads TGCGCCAGCAGCCATACCCCGGGAGAGCTGTTTTTT.

The CDR3 nucleotides read TGTGCCAGCAGCTCCAGTTTTGTTCCAGCCAATTCACCCCTCCACTTT. Its translation is CASSSSFVPANSPLHF. J is TRBJ1-6 and V is TRBV7-6; D ambiguous. The CDR3 contains 16 residues. Germline assignment: CDR1 SGHVS and CDR2 FNYEAQ. V shed 4 bases and J shed 7 bases, with 17 bases lying between them.

This chain joins TRBV29-1 and TRBJ2-7; no firm D call. The germline CDR1 and CDR2 sequences are SQVTM and ANQGSEA. Trimming removed 6 bases from V and 5 bases from J, with 11 bases in between. This CDR3 is 11 amino acids long. The DNA of the CDR3 is TGCAGCGTAGGCCATGGCAACGAGCAGTACTTC. This encodes CSVGHGNEQYF.

This CDR3 reads CASSQQSLAGVEHTQYF. The DNA of the CDR3 is TGTGCCAGCAGCCAGCAAAGTCTAGCGGGAGTGGAACATACGCAGTATTTT. V gene TRBV3-1 (or the pseudogene TRBV3-2) combines with J gene TRBJ2-3; the match to TRBD2 covers 10 bases. The CDR3 consists of 17 residues. Germline CDR1 LGHDT, CDR2 YNNKEL (reference sequence). J was trimmed by 7 bases and V by 3 bases; bases with no gene match: 13.

The V call is TRBV28, the J call TRBJ1-2; 7 positions agree with TRBD1. Germline loops: CDR1 MDHEN, CDR2 SYDVKM. J was trimmed by 3 bases and V by 5 bases; bases with no gene match: 9. This CDR3 has 15 residues. As DNA, the CDR3 is TGTGCCAGCAGTCCGCGGACAGGTGGCTACTATGGCTACACCTTC. Amino acids: CASSPRTGGYYGYTF.

The rearrangement links TRBV9 to TRBJ2-1; 12 nucleotides agree with TRBD2. Germline-derived CDR1 and CDR2 are SGDLS and YYNGEE. V shed 0 bases, J shed 7 bases, and the junction held 2 bases outside the gene matches. The CDR3 covers 15 residues. Here the CDR3 reads CASSVDGTSGNEQFF. The CDR3 DNA follows: TGTGCCAGCAGCGTAGATGGGACTAGCGGGAATGAGCAGTTCTTC.

The chain couples TRBV18 to TRBJ1-5; D not resolved. The ends were cut back, 3 bases at V and 0 bases at J, with 15 bases in the middle. Germline loops: CDR1 KGHSH, CDR2 LQKENI. The CDR3 contains 17 residues. CDR3 residues: CASSPDRVFHSNQPQHF. Here the CDR3 DNA reads TGTGCCAGCTCACCGGACCGGGTATTCCATAGCAATCAGCCCCAGCATTTT.

Here the CDR3 reads CASHRGGELFF. The CDR3 DNA reads as TGTGCCAGTCATCGGGGCGGGGAGCTGTTTTTT. The chain employs TRBV27 and TRBJ2-2; TRBD2 is a possible D gene (5 bases). The CDR3 is 11 amino acids. V was cut by 9 bases and J by 7 bases, with 9 bases left in between. Germline CDR1 MNHEY, CDR2 SMNVEV (reference sequence).

This chain links TRBV19 with TRBJ1-5, with D hard to call. V lost 9 bases, J lost 4 bases, and 7 bases lay in between. The CDR3 contains 11 residues. Germline V gene lookup returns CDR1 LNHDA and CDR2 SQIVND (reference sequence). The CDR3 coding sequence is TGTGCCAGGAAACCGAATCAGCCCCAGCATTTT. Translation gives CARKPNQPQHF.

The chain employs TRBV7-2 and TRBJ2-1; 10 bases are a match to TRBD2. V shed 2 bases, J shed 10 bases, and the junction held 11 bases outside the gene matches. Germline values: CDR1 SGHTA, CDR2 FQGNSA. The CDR3 is made up of 16 amino acids. CDR3 loop: CASSLYEAGGRREQFF. The DNA of the CDR3 is TGTGCCAGCAGCTTATACGAAGCGGGAGGGCGGAGGGAGCAGTTCTTC. Full variable domain (outside the CDR3, taken from reference TRBV7-2 and TRBJ2-1): GAGVSQSPSNKVTEKGKDVELRCDPISGHTALYWYRQSLGQGLEFLIYFQGNSAPDKSGLPSDRFSAERTGGSVSTLTIQRTQQEDSAVYLCASSLYEAGGRREQFFGPGTRLTVL.

The gene calls are TRBV2 and TRBJ1-3; D is perhaps TRBD1 (6 bases). Trimming stripped 1 base from V and 5 bases from J, with 12 bases between. The CDR3 contains 15 residues. Germline V CDR1 and CDR2: SNHLY, FYNNEI. CDR3 loop: CASSEGPGDRNTIYF. In DNA, the CDR3 is TGTGCCAGCAGTGAAGGTCCGGGGGACAGAAACACCATATATTTT.